The rows below give T cell receptor beta chains drawn from one sample of a study of blood T cell repertoires in COVID-19. Here immunoSEQ multiplex PCR was the method, and the copy in TCRdb shows in-frame clones only, minus some. The profile shows more than 70,000 clones, about 89% of them singletons. What was sequenced was peripheral blood. The receptors here all came from a man in his forties or fifties with acute or convalescent COVID-19. Each CDR3 is given with its conserved first and last residue. The order of the fields is J gene, V gene, clone size, D gene, CDR3 protein, CDR3 DNA. The D gene is left open where the match is weak. Clone size is stated in some rows and not others, as once, few, many or a class when expanded.

TRBJ1-2 | TRBV15 | NA | TRBD1 | CATSGTGNYGYTF | TGTGCCACCAGCGGGACAGGGAACTATGGCTACACCTTC
TRBJ1-1 | TRBV30 | NA | TRBD1 | CAWSLNRGNTEAFF | TGTGCCTGGAGTCTCAACAGGGGGAACACTGAAGCTTTCTTT
TRBJ2-3 | TRBV7-3 | NA | NA | CASSLTSSTADTQYF | TGTGCCAGCAGCTTAACCTCTAGCACCGCAGATACGCAGTATTTT
TRBJ2-5 | TRBV11-2 | NA | TRBD1 | CASSPYLQGIEETQYF | TGTGCCAGCAGCCCCTACTTACAGGGGATAGAGGAGACCCAGTACTTC
TRBJ1-6 | TRBV28 | once | NA | CASVPPGGQISPLHF | TGTGCCAGCGTCCCCCCGGGGGGGCAGATCTCACCCCTCCACTTT
TRBJ1-3 | TRBV3-1/TRBV3-2 | NA | NA | CASSHLWSPTNSLGNTIYF | TGTGCCAGCAGCCACCTTTGGAGCCCGACTAATTCCCTTGGAAACACCATATATTTT
TRBJ1-3 | TRBV18 | NA | TRBD1 | CASSSTGDGNTIYF | TGTGCCAGCTCGAGTACAGGGGATGGAAACACCATATATTTT
TRBJ1-4 | TRBV5-1 | NA | TRBD1 | CASSFFGTGVEKLFF | TGCGCCAGCAGCTTCTTCGGGACAGGGGTTGAAAAACTGTTTTTT
TRBJ2-1 | TRBV4-2 | NA | TRBD2 | CASSPSGDNNEQFF | TGTGCCAGCAGCCCTAGCGGGGATAACAATGAGCAGTTCTTC
TRBJ2-1 | TRBV5-1 | NA | TRBD2 | CASSSSSGGPNEQFF | TGCGCCAGCAGCTCCTCTAGCGGGGGCCCTAATGAGCAGTTCTTC
TRBJ1-2 | TRBV18 | once | NA | CASSEDRNYGYTF | TGTGCCAGCTCAGAGGACAGAAACTATGGCTACACCTTC
TRBJ1-6 | TRBV6-5 | few | NA | CASRGFRGNSPLHF | TGTGCCAGCAGAGGATTCAGGGGTAATTCACCCCTCCACTTT
TRBJ1-6 | TRBV6-6 | NA | TRBD1 | CASTQGDNSPLHF | TGTGCCAGCACACAGGGGGACAATTCACCCCTCCACTTT
TRBJ2-2 | TRBV18 | NA | NA | CASSPPNGGNTGELFF | TGTGCCAGCTCACCACCTAACGGGGGGAACACCGGGGAGCTGTTTTTT
TRBJ1-1 | TRBV7-9 | NA | NA | CASSGIGVGTEAFF | TGTGCCAGCAGCGGGATAGGGGTGGGCACTGAAGCTTTCTTT
TRBJ1-1 | TRBV19 | once | NA | CASTPTAYTEAFF | TGTGCCAGTACCCCGACAGCCTACACTGAAGCTTTCTTT
TRBJ2-5 | TRBV10-2 | NA | NA | CASSYTLSQETQYF | TGCGCCAGCAGTTACACACTATCTCAAGAGACCCAGTACTTC
TRBJ1-2 | TRBV14 | NA | NA | CASSQDRKLRGGYTF | TGTGCCAGCAGCCAAGATCGAAAGCTCAGGGGTGGCTACACCTTC
TRBJ1-5 | TRBV6-5 | NA | TRBD1 | CASSPGTGGQPQHF | TGTGCCAGCAGCCCCGGGACAGGAGGTCAGCCCCAGCATTTT
TRBJ2-7 | TRBV18 | NA | NA | CASSLISPHEQYF | TGTGCCAGCTCACTCATTAGCCCCCACGAGCAGTACTTC
TRBJ1-6 | TRBV25-1 | NA | TRBD1 | CASSAGGQGNSPLHF | TGTGCCAGCAGTGCGGGGGGACAGGGTAATTCACCCCTCCACTTT
TRBJ2-3 | TRBV29-1 | NA | TRBD2 | CSVERGALLTDTQYF | TGCAGCGTTGAGCGGGGGGCCCTATTGACAGATACGCAGTATTTT
TRBJ2-7 | TRBV3-1/TRBV3-2 | once | TRBD2 | CASSPTERGGYEQYF | TGTGCCAGCAGTCCAACCGAGCGGGGGGGCTACGAGCAGTACTTC
TRBJ1-1 | TRBV10-3 | NA | TRBD1 | CAISAGQGYTEAFF | TGTGCCATCAGTGCGGGACAGGGGTACACTGAAGCTTTCTTT
TRBJ2-3 | TRBV13 | NA | TRBD1 | CASRPGQGVDTQYF | TGTGCCAGCAGACCGGGACAGGGGGTCGATACGCAGTATTTT
TRBJ2-7 | TRBV7-2 | NA | TRBD1 | CASSLTTGGYEQYF | TGTGCCAGCAGCCTAACGACAGGGGGTTATGAGCAGTACTTC
TRBJ1-1 | TRBV30 | NA | NA | CAWSVEFRGSTEAFF | TGTGCCTGGAGTGTGGAGTTCAGGGGAAGCACTGAAGCTTTCTTT
TRBJ1-2 | TRBV18 | once | NA | CASSPGLGQEYGYTF | TGTGCCAGCTCACCGGGTTTGGGACAAGAATATGGCTACACCTTC
TRBJ1-1 | TRBV10-3 | NA | NA | CAITAKMGSEAFF | TGTGCCATCACCGCAAAAATGGGCAGCGAAGCTTTCTTT
TRBJ2-1 | TRBV11-3 | NA | NA | CASSLDRRGEQFF | TGTGCCAGCAGCTTAGATCGACGCGGGGAGCAGTTCTTC
TRBJ2-2 | TRBV3-1/TRBV3-2 | few | TRBD2 | CASSQDASGGAPGELFF | TGTGCCAGCAGCCAAGATGCCAGCGGGGGGGCTCCCGGGGAGCTGTTTTTT
TRBJ2-3 | TRBV9 | NA | TRBD2 | CASSPRGSGGQSTDTQYF | TGTGCCAGCAGCCCCAGGGGTAGCGGGGGGCAAAGCACAGATACGCAGTATTTT
TRBJ2-1 | TRBV5-1 | NA | TRBD2 | CASSRIPNLAGGHNEQFF | TGCGCCAGCAGCCGAATCCCTAATCTAGCGGGGGGGCATAATGAGCAGTTCTTC
TRBJ1-1 | TRBV10-3 | NA | TRBD1 | CAISQGAGTEAFF | TGTGCCATCAGCCAGGGGGCTGGAACTGAAGCTTTCTTT
TRBJ2-1 | TRBV5-1 | NA | TRBD2 | CASRPTSAHNEQFF | TGCGCCAGCAGGCCTACTAGCGCCCACAATGAGCAGTTCTTC
TRBJ1-1 | TRBV28 | NA | NA | CATGVDGTQNTEAFF | TGTGCCACCGGGGTGGACGGAACGCAGAACACTGAAGCTTTCTTT
TRBJ2-3 | TRBV11-3 | NA | TRBD2 | CASSRGLAGGLTDTQYF | TGTGCCAGCAGCCGAGGACTAGCGGGGGGACTCACAGATACGCAGTATTTT
TRBJ1-2 | TRBV30 | NA | NA | CASPGESRYGYTF | TGTGCCTCTCCGGGGGAGTCTCGCTATGGCTACACCTTC
TRBJ1-1 | TRBV19 | NA | NA | CASSSRYGQNTEAFF | TGTGCCAGTAGTAGTCGATACGGACAGAACACTGAAGCTTTCTTT
TRBJ1-1 | TRBV29-1 | NA | NA | CSVVGGGTEAFF | TGCAGCGTTGTAGGGGGGGGCACTGAAGCTTTCTTT
TRBJ1-2 | TRBV6-4 | NA | TRBD1 | CASSPRPGQGALGYGYTF | TGTGCCAGCAGCCCGAGGCCGGGACAGGGGGCGCTTGGCTATGGCTACACCTTC
TRBJ2-3 | TRBV7-7 | once | NA | CASSLGTGSPLIPDTQYF | TGTGCCAGCAGCTTAGGTACCGGGTCCCCTTTAATCCCGGATACGCAGTATTTT
TRBJ1-2 | TRBV12-3/TRBV12-4 | NA | NA | CASSLTHSGYTF | TGTGCCAGCAGTTTAACCCACAGTGGCTACACCTTC
TRBJ1-6 | TRBV19 | NA | TRBD1 | CASSIGTGRHNSPLHF | TGTGCCAGTAGTATTGGGACAGGGAGGCATAATTCACCCCTCCACTTT
TRBJ2-3 | TRBV3-1/TRBV3-2 | NA | NA | CASSQGDSFPVDTQYF | TGTGCCAGCAGCCAAGGGGACTCTTTCCCGGTAGATACGCAGTATTTT
TRBJ1-4 | TRBV5-1 | few | NA | CASSLVTGSNEKLFF | TGCGCCAGCAGCTTGGTTACGGGGTCAAATGAAAAACTGTTTTTT
TRBJ1-2 | TRBV6-1 | NA | TRBD1 | CASSETQGAPYGYTF | TGTGCCAGCAGTGAGACACAGGGGGCGCCCTATGGCTACACCTTC
TRBJ1-2 | TRBV6-1 | once | NA | CASSEDAGGSYGYTF | TGTGCCAGCAGTGAAGATGCGGGGGGGAGCTATGGCTACACCTTC
TRBJ1-5 | TRBV5-4 | few | TRBD1 | CASSLGQGGFQPQHF | TGTGCCAGCAGCTTGGGCCAAGGGGGCTTTCAGCCCCAGCATTTT
TRBJ2-3 | TRBV5-1 | NA | NA | CASSNDTTSTDTQYF | TGCGCCAGCAGCAATGACACAACTAGCACAGATACGCAGTATTTT
TRBJ2-5 | TRBV5-4 | once | NA | CASSSGAAEGETQYF | TGTGCCAGCAGCTCAGGGGCCGCCGAAGGAGAGACCCAGTACTTC
TRBJ1-1 | TRBV5-5 | NA | NA | CASSRIGQLGTEAFF | TGTGCCAGCAGCCGCATCGGACAGTTGGGCACTGAAGCTTTCTTT
TRBJ2-3 | TRBV6-5 | NA | TRBD2 | CASSQGTNTQYF | TGTGCCAGCAGCCAAGGGACTAATACGCAGTATTTT
TRBJ1-2 | TRBV9 | NA | NA | CASSVVQQPSENGYTF | TGTGCCAGCAGCGTAGTACAGCAACCTAGCGAGAATGGCTACACCTTC
TRBJ1-4 | TRBV27 | NA | NA | CASSLLFGGFGEKLFF | TGTGCCAGCAGTTTATTATTTGGGGGGTTTGGAGAAAAACTGTTTTTT
TRBJ2-3 | TRBV3-1/TRBV3-2 | NA | TRBD2 | CASSRPSGGQYF | TGTGCCAGCAGCCGCCCTAGCGGGGGGCAGTATTTT
TRBJ2-1 | TRBV2 | NA | NA | CASSELANEQFF | TGTGCCAGCAGTGAACTAGCCAATGAGCAGTTCTTC